These 27 T cell receptor beta chains originate from one sample sequenced in a study of PD-1 blockade in classical Hodgkin lymphoma (dated by TCRdb to 2020 to 2022). Read against the paper, the sample's time point label means: cycle 2 day 1 (C2D1) of nivolumab. Every trial patient had relapsed following autologous stem cell transplantation, and prior brentuximab vedotin exposure was what differed among cohorts A, B and C. Library method: the immunoSEQ multiplex PCR assay. Entries here come from immuneACCESS through TCRdb and include only in-frame sequences with V and J called. Some clones fail to appear in such tables; in the studies checked, an unresolved V gene covers under half of the shortfall, and the cause of the remainder is unknown. A total of over 50,000 clones appear in this sample, just under 75% of them only once. About 16% of the sample rests with the top ten. The source was peripheral blood mononuclear cells (PBMCs), collected before the second cycle of nivolumab. The receptor source for this set is a human donor with classical Hodgkin lymphoma.

This rearrangement joins TRBV7-9 to TRBJ1-6, with D uncertain. The germline V gene has CDR1 SEHNR and CDR2 FQNEAQ (reference sequence). The CDR3 has 19 residues. V shed 1 base and J shed 13 bases, with 29 bases lying between them. The CDR3 region has the DNA TGTGCCAGCAGCTTAGGGGGTCGTCGACCGGTCCGGATTTTGTGGCCCCTCCACTTT. Encoded protein: CASSLGGRRPVRILWPLHF.

This rearrangement joins TRBV6-6 to TRBJ2-7; the match to TRBD2 covers 9 bases. After removal of 6 bases from V and 4 bases from J, the junction contained 7 bases not matched to a gene. This CDR3 spans 14 amino acids. Looked up from germline, CDR1 is MNHNY and CDR2 is SVGAGI (reference sequence). CDR3 region: CASSLRLADYEQYF. The DNA of the CDR3 is TGTGCCAGCAGCCTGAGACTAGCGGATTACGAGCAGTACTTC.

This clone occurred a few times. CDR3 DNA sequence: TGTGCCAGCAGCTTAAAAACAGGGATCGGGGAGCTGTTTTTT. This gives the protein CASSLKTGIGELFF. The rearrangement links TRBV7-2 to TRBJ2-2; the D gene is possibly TRBD1 (6 bases). Germline V gene data show CDR1 as SGHTA and CDR2 as FQGNSA. Between the trimmed V and J ends, which lost 2 bases and 7 bases, there was a span of 11 bases. The CDR3 length is 14 residues.

The chain links TRBV30 to TRBJ2-7; TRBD1 agrees at 8 bases. The CDR3 has 13 residues. Unmatched junction bases numbered 4, after V lost 6 bases and J lost 0 bases. Germline CDR1 and CDR2: GTSNPN and SVGIG (reference sequence). The CDR3: CACRTGSSYEQYF. CDR3 coding DNA: TGTGCCTGCCGGACAGGGTCCTCCTACGAGCAGTACTTC.

In regard to this clone: The same CDR3 can be traced to other DNA sequences in this sample. The V and J genes are TRBV28 and TRBJ1-1; D uncertain. Germline values: CDR1 MDHEN, CDR2 SYDVKM. The V gene lost 2 bases and the J gene lost 2 bases, with 9 bases spanning the gap. The CDR3 length is 14 residues. CDR3 in amino acids: CASSLGLGNTEAFF. CDR3 DNA sequence: TGTGCCAGCAGTTTAGGGTTGGGCAACACTGAAGCTTTCTTT. Full variable domain (rest looked up from reference TRBV28 and TRBJ1-1): DVKVTQSSRYLVKRTGEKVFLECVQDMDHENMFWYRQDPGLGLRLIYFSYDVKMKEKGDIPEGYSVSREKKERFSLILESASTNQTSMYLCASSLGLGNTEAFFGQGTRLTVV.

The chain is built from TRBV6-1 and TRBJ1-4; D gene unclear. The germline CDR1 and CDR2 sequences are MNHNS and SASEGT. V lost 7 bases and J 0 bases, leaving 6 bases between the germline ends. This CDR3 contains 13 residues. The CDR3 nucleotides are TGTGCCAGCAAGGTTACAACTAATGAAAAACTGTTTTTT. Protein sequence: CASKVTTNEKLFF.

V gene TRBV2 combines with J gene TRBJ2-5, with TRBD2 identical over 10 bases. V was pared by 4 bases and J by 2 bases, with 7 bases of the junction left unmatched. Germline CDR1 and CDR2: SNHLY and FYNNEI. The CDR3 is 16 residues long. The CDR3 region is CASSGTVAGGQETQYF. In DNA, the CDR3 is TGTGCCAGCAGTGGAACAGTAGCGGGAGGTCAAGAGACCCAGTACTTC.

The V and J genes are TRBV28 and TRBJ1-5, with 8 bases lining up with TRBD1. CDR3 length: 19 amino acids. The germline V gene has CDR1 MDHEN and CDR2 SYDVKM. Losses at the gene ends were 6 bases for V and 0 bases for J; bases not matched to a gene: 16. The CDR3 DNA sequence: TGTGCCAGCAGCCTAGTCCCGGGACAGGCTGGGTATAGCAATCAGCCCCAGCATTTT. It encodes CASSLVPGQAGYSNQPQHF.

This clone was seen only once. The V gene is TRBV19, the J gene TRBJ1-2, with a weak D call TRBD1 (6 bases). Germline V lookup: CDR1 LNHDA, CDR2 SQIVND (reference sequence). Trimming pared 7 bases from V and 4 bases from J, leaving 16 bases between. This CDR3 region has 14 residues. The CDR3 bases are TGTGCCAGTACTAAACAGGGAGGCGGCTATGGCTACACCTTC. It codes for CASTKQGGGYGYTF.

The chain couples TRBV19 to TRBJ2-1; 10 bases are shared with TRBD1. The ends lost 5 bases at V and 8 bases at J; junction bases unmatched: 6. CDR1 and CDR2 (germline): LNHDA, SQIVND (reference sequence). The CDR3 totals 14 residues. As DNA, the CDR3 is TGTGCCAGTAGTGAGGGACAGGGGAGGGATGAGCAGTTCTTC. This encodes CASSEGQGRDEQFF.

This clone was seen a few times. The chain uses TRBV19 and TRBJ2-7; no clear D gene. CDR3 length: 13 residues. Germline lookup yields CDR1 LNHDA and CDR2 SQIVND (reference sequence). Trimming removed 1 base at V and 3 bases at J, with 7 bases between. The chain's CDR3 is CASSIGRVYEQYF. The CDR3 bases are TGTGCCAGTAGTATAGGGCGAGTCTACGAGCAGTACTTC. Variable domain in full (rest from reference TRBV19 and TRBJ2-7): DGGITQSPKYLFRKEGQNVTLSCEQNLNHDAMYWYRQDPGQGLRLIYYSQIVNDFQKGDIAEGYSVSREKKESFPLTVTSAQKNPTAFYLCASSIGRVYEQYFGPGTRLTVT.

V gene TRBV6-6 combines with J gene TRBJ1-5, with D possibly matching TRBD1 (6 bases). Trimming removed 7 bases from V and 5 bases from J, with 12 bases in between. CDR3 size: 13 residues. CDR1 is MNHNY and CDR2 is SVGAGI in the germline V gene (reference sequence). DNA of the CDR3: TGTGCCAGCACCGCCCAGGGGCATCAGCCCCAGCATTTT. Translated, it gives CASTAQGHQPQHF.

The rearrangement joins TRBV4-2 to TRBJ2-2; the match to TRBD2 covers 8 bases. V shed 0 bases, J shed 1 base, and the junction held 10 bases outside the gene matches. Germline CDR1 and CDR2: LGHNA and YNFKEQ. The CDR3 has 19 amino acids. CDR3 sequence reads: CASSQDPSGRSLNTGELFF. CDR3 bases: TGTGCCAGCAGCCAAGATCCCAGCGGGAGAAGTTTGAACACCGGGGAGCTGTTTTTT.

This rearrangement joins TRBV4-1 to TRBJ2-3, with D perhaps matching TRBD1 (5 bases). The CDR3 has 15 amino acids. Germline CDR1 and CDR2: MGHRA and YSYEKL. Trimming cost V 3 bases and J 1 base, with 11 bases left between them. CDR3 nucleotides: TGCGCCAGCAGCCACAGGGAAGTTGGCACAGATACGCAGTATTTT. Translating gives CASSHREVGTDTQYF.

The genes are TRBV6-6 and TRBJ2-2; 8 nucleotides line up with TRBD1. The CDR3 runs 16 residues. Germline CDR1 MNHNY, CDR2 SVGAGI (reference sequence). Germline trimming cut 6 bases from V and 1 base from J; bases unmatched to any gene: 7. The CDR3 DNA follows: TGTGCCAGCAGCCCAACCGGGACAGGGAACACCGGGGAGCTGTTTTTT. Its protein is CASSPTGTGNTGELFF.

This chain connects TRBV5-1 to TRBJ1-3; the D is unclear. V shed 0 bases and J shed 0 bases, with 4 bases lying between them. The germline V gene has CDR1 SGHRS and CDR2 YFSETQ. The CDR3 sequence is 14 residues long. CDR3 loop: CASSLGDSGNTIYF. CDR3 DNA sequence: TGCGCCAGCAGCTTGGGAGACTCTGGAAACACCATATATTTT. The whole variable domain, filled in from reference TRBV5-1 and TRBJ1-3, reads KAGVTQTPRYLIKTRGQQVTLSCSPISGHRSVSWYQQTPGQGLQFLFEYFSETQRNKGNFPGRFSGRQFSNSRSEMNVSTLELGDSALYLCASSLGDSGNTIYFGEGSWLTVV.

This chain links TRBV7-2 with TRBJ1-5; 8 bases line up with TRBD1. The CDR3 runs to 15 residues. V lost 4 bases to trimming and J lost 2 bases; unmatched junction nucleotides: 4. Germline V gene lookup returns CDR1 SGHTA and CDR2 FQGNSA. CDR3 region: CASSWQGAGNQPQHF. The CDR3 nucleotides read TGTGCCAGCAGCTGGCAGGGGGCCGGCAATCAGCCCCAGCATTTT.

V gene TRBV27 combines with J gene TRBJ1-1; D is ambiguous. V gave up 0 bases and J gave up 1 base, with 9 bases separating them. CDR1 and CDR2 (germline): MNHEY, SMNVEV (reference sequence). CDR3 length: 15 amino acids. The CDR3 protein is CASSLSLLGNTEAFF. CDR3 in DNA: TGTGCCAGCAGTTTATCCCTCCTGGGGAACACTGAAGCTTTCTTT.

This sequence joins TRBV30 and TRBJ2-7; unclear D gene. This CDR3 contains 14 residues. The ends were cut back, 0 bases at V and 6 bases at J, with 15 bases in the middle. Germline CDR1 reads GTSNPN; CDR2 reads SVGIG (reference sequence). The CDR3: CAWSVQDPRSEQYF. Here the CDR3 DNA reads TGTGCCTGGAGTGTGCAGGACCCAAGATCCGAGCAGTACTTC.

The chain carries TRBV19 and TRBJ2-7; no clear D gene. The CDR3 is 16 amino acids. Germline lookup yields CDR1 LNHDA and CDR2 SQIVND (reference sequence). With 2 bases removed from V and 6 bases from J, the gap between germline ends came to 20 bases. The CDR3 region is CASSIYLSARRREQYF. Here the CDR3 DNA reads TGTGCCAGTAGTATATATCTTTCGGCCAGGCGGCGCGAGCAGTACTTC.

The chain recombines TRBV27 with TRBJ1-5; D remains ambiguous. CDR1 MNHEY and CDR2 SMNVEV come from the germline V gene (reference sequence). This CDR3 spans 15 amino acids. V lost 4 bases, J lost 6 bases, and 16 bases lay in between. The DNA of the CDR3 is TGTGCCAGCAGTTGGGCGGGAGAGGGAAGTCAGCCCCAGCATTTT. Translating gives CASSWAGEGSQPQHF.

The chain couples TRBV7-9 to TRBJ2-7; D uncertain. The CDR3 loop spans 13 amino acids. Germline V lookup: CDR1 SEHNR, CDR2 FQNEAQ (reference sequence). Deletions cut 3 bases from V and 1 base from J, with 7 bases between. The DNA of the CDR3 is TGTGCCAGCAGCTTCTCTGTATCCTACGAGCAGTACTTC. Translated, it gives CASSFSVSYEQYF.

CDR3 residues: CSVEVKYEQYF. DNA for the CDR3: TGCAGCGTTGAGGTAAAATACGAGCAGTACTTC. This chain connects TRBV29-1 to TRBJ2-7; D gene ambiguous. CDR3 length: 11 residues. Germline lookup yields CDR1 SQVTM and CDR2 ANQGSEA. V was pared by 3 bases and J by 4 bases, with 7 bases between.

The V and J genes are TRBV7-9 and TRBJ2-7, with D possibly TRBD2 on 5 matching bases. CDR3 length equals 14 residues. CDR1 and CDR2 (germline): SEHNR, FQNEAQ (reference sequence). Trimming cost V 2 bases and J 0 bases, with 8 bases left between them. Here the CDR3 reads CASSLSGSSYEQYF. DNA for the CDR3: TGTGCCAGCAGCTTAAGCGGTAGCTCCTACGAGCAGTACTTC.

The rearrangement links TRBV6-6 to TRBJ2-7; D is uncertain. Germline V lookup: CDR1 MNHNY, CDR2 SVGAGI (reference sequence). This CDR3 is built from 14 residues. The V end was cut by 6 bases, the J end by 3 bases, with 15 bases between. CDR3 amino acids: CASSLGRPIYEQYF. CDR3 in DNA: TGTGCCAGCAGCTTAGGGCGGCCAATCTACGAGCAGTACTTC.

This chain joins TRBV6-1 and TRBJ1-1; TRBD1 might be the D (5 bases). Germline assignment: CDR1 MNHNS and CDR2 SASEGT. The CDR3 has 14 amino acids. The germline V and J ends were trimmed by 3 bases and 0 bases, with 8 bases remaining between them. CDR3 DNA sequence: TGTGCCAGCAGTGACCTGACAGTGAACACTGAAGCTTTCTTT. Translation: CASSDLTVNTEAFF.

V gene TRBV7-9 combines with J gene TRBJ1-2; TRBD1 is a possible D gene (6 bases). This CDR3 is 15 amino acids long. Per the germline V gene, CDR1 is SEHNR and CDR2 is FQNEAQ (reference sequence). Trimming took 3 bases from V and 7 from J, leaving 18 bases between them. This chain's CDR3 is CASSLVSGAGAGYTF. CDR3 sequence (DNA): TGTGCCAGCAGCTTGGTGTCCGGGGCAGGGGCTGGCTACACCTTC.